The rows below give T cell receptor beta chains drawn from one sample of a study of T cells after yellow fever vaccination. TCRdb reprocessed the 5' RACE reads with MiXCR, giving one entry per CDR3 protein. The sample has more than 300,000 distinct CDR3 sequences; 4% to 5.5% are singletons. The material sequenced was PBMCs, taken 15 days after the yellow fever booster vaccination. The receptors were gathered from a man aged 18 to 29 who received the YFV17D yellow fever vaccine. CDR3s leave out the opening cysteine and the closing phenylalanine or tryptophan. The order of the fields is V gene, J gene, CDR3 protein.

v_gene: TRBV7-9
j_gene: TRBJ2-3
CDR3aa: ASSQNGDRASTDTQY

v_gene: TRBV9
j_gene: TRBJ2-5
CDR3aa: ASSVSSTSGETQY

v_gene: TRBV12-3/TRBV12-4
j_gene: TRBJ2-1
CDR3aa: ASSPLGVNEQF

v_gene: TRBV7-6
j_gene: TRBJ2-1
CDR3aa: ASSSTGNNEQF

v_gene: TRBV6-5
j_gene: TRBJ1-2
CDR3aa: ASTPTDRDGYT

v_gene: TRBV11-2
j_gene: TRBJ2-1
CDR3aa: ASSFYGTGSYNEQF

v_gene: TRBV7-6
j_gene: TRBJ1-1
CDR3aa: ASSLRGGPGRAGSNTEAF

v_gene: TRBV28
j_gene: TRBJ1-2
CDR3aa: ASSLSNADGYT

v_gene: TRBV10-3
j_gene: TRBJ2-2
CDR3aa: AISESNEGELF

v_gene: TRBV10-3
j_gene: TRBJ2-1
CDR3aa: AISEQAGGSNEQF